This TCR beta chain was captured in a study of blood T cells in healthy people across ages. The CDR3 sequence is 12 residues long. Trimming left V 3 bases short and J 7 bases short, with 10 bases between. From germline, CDR1 is DFQATT and CDR2 SNEGSKA (reference sequence). Primers used in a second PCR of roughly 7 to 11 cycles were a sample-barcoded 5' primer and a J-beta primer mix. Each sample provided no less than 3 million CDR3-containing paired-end reads. TCRdb reanalysed the 5' RACE reads using MiXCR and keeps one entry per CDR3 protein. The sample records approximately 800,000 distinct CDR3 sequences, 35% to 50% being singletons. Extraction of total RNA produced a minimum of 5 micrograms from each sample.

Material for sequencing was blood. This TCR came from a man older than 75 in good health. V gene TRBV20-1 combines with J gene TRBJ2-1; D gene unclear. Here the CDR3 reads CSARDRWNEQFF. For the CDR3, the DNA is TGCAGTGCTAGGGATAGATGGAATGAGCAGTTCTTC.